This T cell receptor beta chain is from a study of response to subunit inactivated influenza vaccine. One entry per CDR3 protein results from TCRdb running MiXCR on the RT-PCR reads. The sample shows around 790,000 distinct CDR3 sequences, 21% of them seen only once. This clonotype was detected only a few times. The antigen is undetermined. The study, taken as a whole, reports: Each seasonal influenza vaccination, the authors suggested, recruits few new T cells.

The starting material was PBMCs from blood, obtained roughly 5 days after vaccination. The clonotype comes from a man in his fifties or sixties who received an inactivated influenza vaccine.

The CDR3 reads CASSVDPGPYEQYF. As DNA, the CDR3 is TGTGCCAGCAGCGTAGATCCAGGCCCCTACGAGCAGTACTTC. The chain links TRBV9 to TRBJ2-7; D not resolved. Between the trimmed V and J ends, which lost 0 bases and 2 bases, there was a span of 9 bases. The germline V gene has CDR1 SGDLS and CDR2 YYNGEE. This CDR3 spans 14 amino acids.